Below, 29 T cell receptor beta chains from the same sample are listed, as sequenced in a study of shared clonotypes between healthy human individuals. Clones were sequenced by immunoSEQ multiplex PCR, and TCRdb holds only the in-frame ones, with some missing. The top ten clones hold more than 0.35% of a sample with 2,500,000 or so clones, under 95% of them seen once. The sample taken for sequencing was naive CD4+ T cells from PBMCs. The subset was: CD45RA+ positively selected. These receptors were obtained from a man aged 18 to 29 in good health. Some clones in this sample may be carry-over from other donors' samples.

The chain has TRBV28 and TRBJ2-1; the D gene is possibly TRBD2 (5 bases). The V and J ends lost 6 bases and 0 bases respectively, with 12 bases between them. Germline V lookup: CDR1 MDHEN, CDR2 SYDVKM. The CDR3 extends over 15 amino acids. The CDR3 spells CASRPTRSSYNEQFF. CDR3 DNA sequence: TGTGCCAGCAGACCCACTAGAAGCTCCTACAATGAGCAGTTCTTC.

J is TRBJ2-5 and V is TRBV28; no reliable D call. The tail of the sequence fits TRBJ2-7 better, so the J call may be wrong. CDR3 size: 13 residues. Germline CDR1 reads MDHEN; CDR2 reads SYDVKM. The CDR3 region is CASSLDGANEQYF. CDR3 sequence (DNA): TGTGCCAGCAGTTTGGACGGTGCAAACGAGCAGTACTTC.

V usage is TRBV7-9 and J usage is TRBJ2-7; 7 bases are a match to TRBD1. The trim removed 4 bases at V and 0 bases at J, leaving 3 bases unmatched. The CDR3 runs 14 residues. From germline, CDR1 is SEHNR and CDR2 FQNEAQ (reference sequence). This CDR3 reads CASSYDRASYEQYF. CDR3 nucleotide sequence: TGTGCCAGCAGCTACGACAGGGCCTCCTACGAGCAGTACTTC. Full variable domain (rest looked up from reference TRBV7-9 and TRBJ2-7): DTGVSQNPRHKITKRGQNVTFRCDPISEHNRLYWYRQTLGQGPEFLTYFQNEAQLEKSRLLSDRFSAERPKGSFSTLEIQRTEQGDSAMYLCASSYDRASYEQYFGPGTRLTVT.

This clone was seen a few times. The chain links TRBV10-3 to TRBJ2-5; D unclear. Trimming stripped 3 bases from V and 3 bases from J, with 8 bases between. The CDR3 is made up of 13 amino acids. The germline CDR1 and CDR2 sequences are ENHRY and SYGVKD. In nucleotides, the CDR3 is TGTGCCATCAGTGACCGGACGGAAGAGACCCAGTACTTC. This gives the protein CAISDRTEETQYF.

The chain uses TRBV28 and TRBJ2-6; D gene uncertain. This CDR3 is built from 13 residues. Germline V CDR1 and CDR2: MDHEN, SYDVKM. The V end lost 6 bases, the J end lost 2 bases, and 5 bases lay between the germline ends. The CDR3 DNA reads TGTGCCAGCAGCGAGACTGGGGCCAACGTCCTGACTTTC. Protein: CASSETGANVLTF.

The V gene is TRBV6-1, the J gene TRBJ2-1, with D possibly TRBD1 on 5 matching bases. Trimming pared 4 bases from V and 7 bases from J, leaving 23 bases between. The germline V gene encodes CDR1 MNHNS and CDR2 SASEGT. The length of the CDR3 is 17 residues. In DNA, the CDR3 is TGTGCCAGCAGTGGAACTGGGGCCCCCCGGTGGAAGAATGAGCAGTTCTTC. This gives the protein CASSGTGAPRWKNEQFF.

The V gene is TRBV9, the J gene TRBJ1-2; perhaps TRBD1 as D (5 bases). V was clipped by 0 bases and J by 5 bases, with 14 bases between them. The CDR3 contains 15 residues. Germline lookup yields CDR1 SGDLS and CDR2 YYNGEE. CDR3 nucleotide sequence: TGTGCCAGCAGCGTAGCGGGGCAGGGCCATTATGGCTACACCTTC. As protein: CASSVAGQGHYGYTF.

The J gene is TRBJ1-1, the V gene TRBV5-4; 8 nucleotides match TRBD1. With 0 bases clipped from V and 7 bases from J, the junction kept 11 bases outside the gene matches. The CDR3 totals 16 residues. The germline V gene has CDR1 SGHNT and CDR2 YYREEE (reference sequence). CDR3 in DNA: TGTGCCAGCAGCTTGGCCATCCCAGGGGGCGTTGGTGAAGCTTTCTTT. It codes for CASSLAIPGGVGEAFF.

The chain recombines TRBV5-1 with TRBJ2-3; D possibly corresponds to TRBD2 (6 bases). The CDR3 consists of 15 residues. The V end lost 2 bases, the J end lost 1 base, and 11 bases lay between the germline ends. CDR1 and CDR2 from the germline V gene are SGHRS and YFSETQ. The CDR3 DNA reads as TGCGCCAGCAGCTTCGCGGGACTCGGCACAGATACGCAGTATTTT. Translation gives CASSFAGLGTDTQYF.

The chain uses TRBV5-1 and TRBJ2-3, with D possibly being TRBD2 (5 bases). Germline CDR1 and CDR2: SGHRS and YFSETQ. Trimming pared 4 bases from V and 4 bases from J, leaving 10 bases between. This CDR3 spans 13 amino acids. The CDR3, as DNA: TGCGCCAGCAGCACCCACGGGGCAGATACGCAGTATTTT. This codes for CASSTHGADTQYF.

This chain joins TRBV6-1 and TRBJ1-1; no firm D call. The CDR3 is made up of 13 amino acids. Germline V CDR1 and CDR2: MNHNS, SASEGT. V was pared by 0 bases and J by 10 bases, with 12 bases between. The CDR3 region has the DNA TGTGCCAGCAGTGAAGCGATTCGGGTTGTAGCTTTCTTT. Amino acids: CASSEAIRVVAFF.

The chain combines TRBV7-8 with TRBJ1-3; perhaps TRBD1 as D (5 bases). From germline, CDR1 is SGHVS and CDR2 FQNEAQ. V was shortened by 5 bases and J by 0 bases, with 8 bases between the two germline ends. This CDR3 is 14 amino acids long. The CDR3 nucleotides are TGTGCCAGCAGCGCAGGGTTCTCTGGAAACACCATATATTTT. As protein: CASSAGFSGNTIYF.

The CDR3 DNA follows: TGCAGCGTTGTAAGGTCAGCACAAGAGACCCAGTACTTC. Translated, it gives CSVVRSAQETQYF. This chain links TRBV29-1 with TRBJ2-5; D gene ambiguous. V was trimmed by 4 bases and J by 2 bases, leaving 11 bases between them. The CDR3 consists of 13 residues. Germline V gene sequence: CDR1 SQVTM, CDR2 ANQGSEA.

J is TRBJ2-3 and V is TRBV9; possibly TRBD2 for D (5 bases). This CDR3 region has 15 residues. Trimming took off 3 bases at V and 2 bases at J, with 13 bases between the two ends. Germline V gene sequence: CDR1 SGDLS, CDR2 YYNGEE. The CDR3 is CASSGSERFTDTQYF. In nucleotides, the CDR3 is TGTGCCAGCAGCGGCTCTGAGCGGTTCACAGATACGCAGTATTTT. The entire variable domain, with the rest obtained from reference TRBV9 and TRBJ2-3, is as follows: DSGVTQTPKHLITATGQRVTLRCSPRSGDLSVYWYQQSLDQGLQFLIQYYNGEERAKGNILERFSAQQFPDLHSELNLSSLELGDSALYFCASSGSERFTDTQYFGPGTRLTVL.

The chain combines TRBV2 with TRBJ1-3, with D maybe TRBD1 (6 bases). The CDR3 sequence is 14 residues long. Germline lookup yields CDR1 SNHLY and CDR2 FYNNEI. The V gene lost 5 bases and the J gene lost 2 bases, with 10 bases spanning the gap. This CDR3 is CASSQGSPGNTIYF. CDR3 DNA sequence: TGTGCCAGCAGTCAGGGGTCCCCTGGAAACACCATATATTTT.

The rearrangement joins TRBV28 to TRBJ2-7, with 7 bases identical to TRBD2. The CDR3 runs to 15 residues. V shed 2 bases, J shed 2 bases, and the junction held 6 bases outside the gene matches. Germline CDR1 and CDR2: MDHEN and SYDVKM. In DNA form, the CDR3 reads TGTGCCAGCAGTTTAATGGGGGGAGGGGCCTACGAGCAGTACTTC. Translation gives CASSLMGGGAYEQYF.

A few counts support this clone. The V gene is TRBV9, the J gene TRBJ1-1; D is perhaps TRBD1 (5 bases). V was shortened by 4 bases and J by 12 bases, with 19 bases between the two germline ends. Germline values: CDR1 SGDLS, CDR2 YYNGEE. CDR3 length: 13 residues. CDR3 nucleotide sequence: TGTGCCAGCAGCCCGAGTGGGACCGCAACCACTTTCTTT. This encodes CASSPSGTATTFF.

A word on this clone: The same CDR3 also results from other DNA sequences found in this sample. The gene calls are TRBV27 and TRBJ2-1, with 9 nucleotides matching TRBD1. This CDR3 is built from 15 residues. CDR1 MNHEY and CDR2 SMNVEV come from the germline V gene (reference sequence). The J segment lost 4 bases and the V segment lost 6 bases, leaving 7 bases of the junction unmatched. CDR3 DNA sequence: TGTGCCAGCAGCCCACTGGGACAGGGATACAATGAGCAGTTCTTC. It specifies CASSPLGQGYNEQFF.

The chain is built from TRBV19 and TRBJ1-2, with D possibly matching TRBD1 (6 bases). V lost 0 bases, J lost 8 bases, and 16 bases lay in between. CDR1 is LNHDA, CDR2 SQIVND, per germline (reference sequence). This CDR3 is 15 amino acids long. The CDR3 region has the DNA TGTGCCAGTAGTATAGACCTCGACAGGTCAGCGGGCTACACCTTC. The encoded protein is CASSIDLDRSAGYTF. The variable domain in full, with the rest retrieved from reference TRBV19 and TRBJ1-2, is DGGITQSPKYLFRKEGQNVTLSCEQNLNHDAMYWYRQDPGQGLRLIYYSQIVNDFQKGDIAEGYSVSREKKESFPLTVTSAQKNPTAFYLCASSIDLDRSAGYTFGSGTRLTVV.

This clone was found a few times. The rearrangement uses TRBV27 and TRBJ1-1; D gene unclear. Trimming stripped 7 bases from V and 3 bases from J, with 12 bases between. This CDR3 region has 13 residues. Germline V gene data show CDR1 as MNHEY and CDR2 as SMNVEV (reference sequence). This CDR3 reads CASTRPGDTEAFF. Written as DNA, the CDR3 is TGTGCCAGCACCCGACCGGGCGACACTGAAGCTTTCTTT.

The chain couples TRBV27 to TRBJ1-3; D might be TRBD1 (5 bases). The CDR3 spans 13 residues. Per the germline V gene, CDR1 is MNHEY and CDR2 is SMNVEV (reference sequence). V gave up 10 bases and J gave up 4 bases, with 14 bases separating them. CDR3 sequence reads: CATLGPGGNTIYF. The DNA for the CDR3 is TGTGCCACCCTGGGGCCGGGGGGAAACACCATATATTTT.

V is TRBV7-2 and J is TRBJ2-5; 15 nucleotides line up with TRBD2. J gave up 5 bases and V 0 bases, and 4 bases lay outside the gene matches. CDR3 length equals 17 residues. CDR1 is SGHTA and CDR2 is FQGNSA in the germline V gene. For the CDR3, the DNA is TGTGCCAGCAGCTTAGCTAGCGGACTAGCGGGAGGGGAGACCCAGTACTTC. Translating it yields CASSLASGLAGGETQYF.

The chain uses TRBV9 and TRBJ2-7; TRBD1 might be the D (6 bases). The V gene's germline CDR1 is SGDLS and CDR2 YYNGEE. Trimming left V 4 bases short and J 1 base short, with 27 bases between. The CDR3 covers 19 residues. CDR3 in amino acids: CASSRHTLEQGPDSYEQYF. In DNA form, the CDR3 reads TGTGCCAGCAGCCGCCACACCTTAGAACAGGGCCCCGATTCCTACGAGCAGTACTTC. Full variable domain (remainder filled in from reference TRBV9 and TRBJ2-7): DSGVTQTPKHLITATGQRVTLRCSPRSGDLSVYWYQQSLDQGLQFLIQYYNGEERAKGNILERFSAQQFPDLHSELNLSSLELGDSALYFCASSRHTLEQGPDSYEQYFGPGTRLTVT.

The V and J genes are TRBV28 and TRBJ2-6; tentative D call: TRBD1 (5 bases). Deletions cut 2 bases from V and 4 bases from J, with 15 bases between. There are 17 residues in the CDR3. Germline V gives CDR1 MDHEN, CDR2 SYDVKM. This chain's CDR3 is CASSLVLGALGANVLTF. The DNA of the CDR3 is TGTGCCAGCAGTTTAGTTCTTGGGGCTTTAGGGGCCAACGTCCTGACTTTC.

The genes are TRBV27 and TRBJ2-1, with D uncertain. The germline gives CDR1 MNHEY, CDR2 SMNVEV (reference sequence). This CDR3 has 16 amino acids. The V and J ends lost 3 bases and 3 bases respectively, with 15 bases between them. As DNA, the CDR3 is TGTGCCAGCAGTTTGAGGACCCAAGGTGACTACAATGAGCAGTTCTTC. This encodes CASSLRTQGDYNEQFF.

The chain has TRBV28 and TRBJ2-5, with a tentative D call TRBD1 (6 bases). TRBJ2-7 explains the end of the DNA better; the J call may be wrong. This CDR3 comprises 14 residues. The germline V gene has CDR1 MDHEN and CDR2 SYDVKM. CDR3 nucleotide sequence: TGTGCCAGCAGTCCTTTGGACAGCAACTACGAGCAGTACTTC. This sequence encodes CASSPLDSNYEQYF.

The rearrangement links TRBV9 to TRBJ1-6, with TRBD1 identical over 8 bases. This CDR3 has 17 amino acids. In germline, CDR1 is SGDLS, CDR2 YYNGEE. Trimming cost V 5 bases and J 1 base; bases outside gene matches: 8. The CDR3, as DNA: TGTGCCAGCAGTCTCGGACAGGGCCGGTCCTATAATTCACCCCTCCACTTT. It yields the protein CASSLGQGRSYNSPLHF.

The rearrangement links TRBV29-1 to TRBJ1-4; D not resolved. Germline V gene data show CDR1 as SQVTM and CDR2 as ANQGSEA. CDR3 size: 11 residues. Trimming stripped 7 bases from V and 8 bases from J, with 11 bases between. Written as DNA, the CDR3 is TGCAGCGGTGGGGTCCTCGAAAAACTGTTTTTT. Encoded protein: CSGGVLEKLFF. Full variable domain (outside the CDR3, taken from reference TRBV29-1 and TRBJ1-4): SAVISQKPSRDICQRGTSLTIQCQVDSQVTMMFWYRQQPGQSLTLIATANQGSEATYESGFVIDKFPISRPNLTFSTLTVSNMSPEDSSIYLCSGGVLEKLFFGSGTQLSVL.

The V and J genes are TRBV7-9 and TRBJ1-1, with 8 bases identical to TRBD1. The trim removed 1 base at V and 1 base at J, leaving 2 bases unmatched. Germline CDR1 is SEHNR and CDR2 is FQNEAQ (reference sequence). This CDR3 has 15 residues. DNA for the CDR3: TGTGCCAGCAGCTTAGTGGGACAGGCGAACACTGAAGCTTTCTTT. This gives the protein CASSLVGQANTEAFF.